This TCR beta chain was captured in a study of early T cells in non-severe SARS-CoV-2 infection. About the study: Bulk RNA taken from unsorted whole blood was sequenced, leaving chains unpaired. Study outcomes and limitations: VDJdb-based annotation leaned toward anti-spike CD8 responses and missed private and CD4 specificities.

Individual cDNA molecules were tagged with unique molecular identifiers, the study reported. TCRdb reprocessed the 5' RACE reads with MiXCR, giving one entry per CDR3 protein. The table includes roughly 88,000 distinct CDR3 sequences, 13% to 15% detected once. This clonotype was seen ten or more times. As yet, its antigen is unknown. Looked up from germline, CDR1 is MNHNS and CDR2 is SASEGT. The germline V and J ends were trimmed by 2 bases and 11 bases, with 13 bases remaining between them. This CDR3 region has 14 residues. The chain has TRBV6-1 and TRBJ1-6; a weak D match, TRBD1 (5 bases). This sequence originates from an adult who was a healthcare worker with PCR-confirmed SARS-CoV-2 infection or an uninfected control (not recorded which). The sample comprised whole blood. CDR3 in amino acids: CASSETDTETPLHF. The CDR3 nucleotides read TGTGCCAGCAGTGAAACGGACACGGAGACACCCCTCCACTTT.